This T cell receptor (beta chain) was sequenced during a study of T cell changes during pregnancy in multiple sclerosis. CDR3 length: 13 residues. Germline V gene data show CDR1 as MGHDK and CDR2 as SYGVNS. Trimming at V came to 5 bases and at J to 7 bases, leaving 7 bases not matched to a gene. Generated by immunoSEQ multiplex PCR, the TCRdb table keeps only in-frame clones and is missing some. The repertoire includes approximately 73,000 clones, just over 90% of them detected once, and 0.21% sits in the top ten. Specimen: CD4+ T cells from peripheral blood mononuclear cells, collected before pregnancy. The chain recombines TRBV25-1 with TRBJ2-7, with 8 bases fitting TRBD1. This sequence originates from a female donor with multiple sclerosis, enrolled in a pregnancy study. CDR3 sequence (DNA): TGTGCCAGCAGTCCGCAGGGGGCGAGGGAGCAGTACTTC. Its protein product is CASSPQGAREQYF.